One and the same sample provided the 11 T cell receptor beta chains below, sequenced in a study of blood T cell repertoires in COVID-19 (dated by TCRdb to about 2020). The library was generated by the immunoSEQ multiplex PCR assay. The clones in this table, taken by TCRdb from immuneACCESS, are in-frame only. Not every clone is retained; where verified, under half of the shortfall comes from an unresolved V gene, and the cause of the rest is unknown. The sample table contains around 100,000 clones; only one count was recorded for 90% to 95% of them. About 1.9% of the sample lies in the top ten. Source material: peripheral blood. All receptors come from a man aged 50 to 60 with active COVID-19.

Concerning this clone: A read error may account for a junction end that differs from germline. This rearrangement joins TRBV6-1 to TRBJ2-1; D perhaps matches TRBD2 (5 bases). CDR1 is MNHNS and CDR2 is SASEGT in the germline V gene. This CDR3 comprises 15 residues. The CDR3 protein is CASSDQSGVGNEQFF. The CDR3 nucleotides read TGTGCCAGTAGTGATCAAAGCGGAGTCGGAAATGAGCAGTTCTTC.

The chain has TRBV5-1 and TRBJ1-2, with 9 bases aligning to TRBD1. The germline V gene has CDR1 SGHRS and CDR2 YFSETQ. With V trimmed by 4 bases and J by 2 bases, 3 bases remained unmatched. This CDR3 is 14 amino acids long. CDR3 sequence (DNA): TGCGCCAGCAGCCCTGGACAGGGGAACTATGGCTACACCTTC. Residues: CASSPGQGNYGYTF.

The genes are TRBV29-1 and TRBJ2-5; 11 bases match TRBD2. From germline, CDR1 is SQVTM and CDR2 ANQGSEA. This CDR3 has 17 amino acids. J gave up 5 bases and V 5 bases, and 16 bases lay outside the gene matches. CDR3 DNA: TGCAGCGTTTCAGGGAGGTTAGCGGGAGGGCCAGGGGAGACCCAGTACTTC. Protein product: CSVSGRLAGGPGETQYF.

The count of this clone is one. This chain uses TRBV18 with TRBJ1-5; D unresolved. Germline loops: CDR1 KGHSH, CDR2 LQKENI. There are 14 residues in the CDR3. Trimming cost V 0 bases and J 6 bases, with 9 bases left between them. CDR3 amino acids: CASSPPGPGQPQHF. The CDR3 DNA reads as TGTGCCAGCTCACCACCGGGCCCAGGTCAGCCCCAGCATTTT.

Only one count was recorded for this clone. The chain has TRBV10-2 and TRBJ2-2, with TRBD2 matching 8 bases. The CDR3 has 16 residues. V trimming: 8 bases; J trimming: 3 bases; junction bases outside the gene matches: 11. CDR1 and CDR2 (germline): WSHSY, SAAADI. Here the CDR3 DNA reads TGCGCCAGCTATGAGGGGCTAGCGGGTTACACCGGGGAGCTGTTTTTT. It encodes CASYEGLAGYTGELFF.

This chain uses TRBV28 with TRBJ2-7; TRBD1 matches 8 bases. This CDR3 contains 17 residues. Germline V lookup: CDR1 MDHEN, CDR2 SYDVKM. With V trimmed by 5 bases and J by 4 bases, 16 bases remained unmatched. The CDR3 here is CASSPSGQGRVRYEQYV. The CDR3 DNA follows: TGTGCCAGCAGTCCAAGTGGACAGGGAAGAGTGAGGTACGAGCAGTACGTC.

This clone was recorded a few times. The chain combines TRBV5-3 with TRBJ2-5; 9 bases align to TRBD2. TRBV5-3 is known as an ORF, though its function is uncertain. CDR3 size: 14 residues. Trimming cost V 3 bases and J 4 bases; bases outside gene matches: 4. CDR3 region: CARSWGLAVETQYF. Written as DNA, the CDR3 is TGTGCCAGAAGCTGGGGACTAGCAGTAGAGACCCAGTACTTC.

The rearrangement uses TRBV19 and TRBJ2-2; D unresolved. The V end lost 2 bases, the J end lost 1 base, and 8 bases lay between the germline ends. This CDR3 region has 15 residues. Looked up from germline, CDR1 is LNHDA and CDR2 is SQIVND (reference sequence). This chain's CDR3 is CASSIIAGNTGELFF. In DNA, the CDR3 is TGTGCCAGTAGTATAATTGCAGGGAACACCGGGGAGCTGTTTTTT.

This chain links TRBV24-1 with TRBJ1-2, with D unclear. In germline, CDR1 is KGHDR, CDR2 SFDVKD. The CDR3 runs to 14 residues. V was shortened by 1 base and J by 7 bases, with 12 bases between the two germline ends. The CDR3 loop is CATSDFSGSGGYTF. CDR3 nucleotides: TGTGCCACCAGTGATTTTAGCGGGTCGGGTGGCTACACCTTC.

The CDR3 DNA is TGTGCCAGCAGTAGATGGACAGCCAACACCGGGGAGCTGTTTTTT. Encoded protein: CASSRWTANTGELFF. V gene TRBV6-5 combines with J gene TRBJ2-2, with D possibly being TRBD1 (6 bases). Germline CDR1 is MNHEY and CDR2 is SVGAGI. V was pared by 5 bases and J by 2 bases, with 12 bases between. CDR3 size: 15 residues.

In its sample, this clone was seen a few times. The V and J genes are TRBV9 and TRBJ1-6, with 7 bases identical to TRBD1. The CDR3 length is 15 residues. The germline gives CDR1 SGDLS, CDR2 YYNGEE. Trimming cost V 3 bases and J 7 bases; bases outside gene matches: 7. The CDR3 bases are TGTGCCAGCAGCGCCGACAGGGTTCGCAATTCACCCCTCCACTTT. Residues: CASSADRVRNSPLHF.